A selection of T cell receptor beta chains follows, all from one sample in a study of shared clonotypes between healthy human individuals. TCRdb's table, derived via immunoSEQ multiplex PCR, lists solely in-frame clones and lacks some. Of about 680,000 clones listed, 60% to 80% are singletons. Specimen: memory CD4+ T cells sorted from blood. These receptors were collected from a woman aged 25 to 39 in good health. The CDR3 runs from the conserved cysteine through the conserved F or W. Each record gives: CDR3 DNA, CDR3 protein, V gene, J gene, clone size, D gene. D genes are given only for firm matches. Size is stated for part of the rows, as once, few or many counts, or as a class when the clone is expanded.

TGTGCCAGCAGTTCTCCGGGACTATCAGAATACGAGCAGTACTTC,CASSSPGLSEYEQYF,TRBV6-5,TRBJ2-7,once,TRBD2
TGTGCCAGCAGTAATCGACAGGGCACAGATACGCAGTATTTT,CASSNRQGTDTQYF,TRBV6-1,TRBJ2-3,.,.
TGTGCCAGCAGCTCGCCCGAGCGTGCCAAACCCTACGAGCAGTACTTC,CASSSPERAKPYEQYF,TRBV7-9,TRBJ2-7,.,.
TGCGCCAGCAGCCATCCCCTGCCGGGCCCCGGGGGTCACACTGAAGCTTTCTTT,CASSHPLPGPGGHTEAFF,TRBV4-1,TRBJ1-1,.,.
TGCAGCACCTTTGAGGGGAGCAGCTCCTACAATGAGCAGTTCTTC,CSTFEGSSSYNEQFF,TRBV29-1,TRBJ2-1,.,.
TGTGCCAGCAGTCAGGGACAGACAAATCAGCCCCAGCATTTT,CASSQGQTNQPQHF,TRBV28,TRBJ1-5,.,TRBD1
TGTGCCAGCAGCTTCAGTAGCTCCTACAATGAGCAGTTCTTC,CASSFSSSYNEQFF,TRBV7-2,TRBJ2-1,many,.
TGTGCCAGCAGTGGGCCTGGAAGAAACACCATATATTTT,CASSGPGRNTIYF,TRBV2,TRBJ1-3,.,.
TGTGCCAGCAGCCAAAGCGGGAGCCTTGAGACCCAGTACTTC,CASSQSGSLETQYF,TRBV7-2,TRBJ2-5,.,TRBD2
TGTGCCAGCAGCTTAGCTGGGGAGTCTGGCTACACCTTC,CASSLAGESGYTF,TRBV11-2,TRBJ1-2,many,.
TGCAGCGCAACGGGACAGGGGGAATACGAGCAGTACTTC,CSATGQGEYEQYF,TRBV29-1,TRBJ2-7,.,TRBD1
TGTGCCAGCAGTTTGGGGTCCATGAGCTCCTACAATGAGCAGTTCTTC,CASSLGSMSSYNEQFF,TRBV27,TRBJ2-1,few,.
TGTGCCAGCAGTCAACCCCCGGGGCCTGGAAACACCATATATTTT,CASSQPPGPGNTIYF,TRBV28,TRBJ1-3,.,.
TGCGCCAGCAGCCCGGGGACAGAAACCTATGGCTACACCTTC,CASSPGTETYGYTF,TRBV5-1,TRBJ1-2,.,TRBD1
TGTGCCAGCAGTTTCAGGGATGGTCTAATTTTTGGAAACACCATATATTTT,CASSFRDGLIFGNTIYF,TRBV28,TRBJ1-3,.,.
TGTGCCAGCAGGGGCGGTAGTTGGCAGTTCTTC,CASRGGSWQFF,TRBV11-2,TRBJ2-1,.,.
TGCAGCGTTGGTGCGGATACGCAGTATTTT,CSVGADTQYF,TRBV29-1,TRBJ2-3,.,.
TGTGCCAGCAGTCCCGAGACCCTCCGGGGTGAGCAGTACTTC,CASSPETLRGEQYF,TRBV28,TRBJ2-7,few,.
TGTGCCAGCAGTGAAGGAGGTCTAGCGGCCTACGAGCAGTACTTC,CASSEGGLAAYEQYF,TRBV6-1,TRBJ2-7,many,TRBD2
TGTGCCAGCAGCTTAGAAGGGGGACAGGTTTTTTGGGGGACCCAGTACTTC,CASSLEGGQVFWGTQYF,TRBV7-8,TRBJ2-5,.,TRBD1
TGTGCCAGCACTTGGGGCACAGATACGCAGTATTTT,CASTWGTDTQYF,TRBV2,TRBJ2-3,.,.
TGTGCCAGTAGTATGGGCGGCACCGGGGAGCTGTTTTTT,CASSMGGTGELFF,TRBV19,TRBJ2-2,.,.
TGCGCCAGCAGCTTGGAAGGACTAGCGGGAGTGGGACAAGGCTACGAGCAGTACTTC,CASSLEGLAGVGQGYEQYF,TRBV5-1,TRBJ2-7,.,TRBD2
TGTGCCAGCAGTCCACAGTTCTCTGGAAACACCATATATTTT,CASSPQFSGNTIYF,TRBV6-1,TRBJ1-3,once,.
TGTGCCAGCAGCGTCAGGGGTAATAATGAAAAACTGTTTTTT,CASSVRGNNEKLFF,TRBV7-9,TRBJ1-4,.,.
TGTGCCAGCAGCTTATCTGACTACGAGCAGTACTTC,CASSLSDYEQYF,TRBV7-2,TRBJ2-7,.,.
TGTGCCAGCAGTTTCAGAGGGGGGCGTTACAATGAGCAGTTCTTC,CASSFRGGRYNEQFF,TRBV28,TRBJ2-1,.,.
TGCAGCGTCGCCAGGGGTCATGAGCAGTTCTTC,CSVARGHEQFF,TRBV29-1,TRBJ2-1,.,.
TGTGCCAGCAGCTTAGCCCCTCCGGGATCCTACAATGAGCAGTTCTTC,CASSLAPPGSYNEQFF,TRBV7-2,TRBJ2-1,.,.
TGTGCCAGCAGTGGGTTGATCGCGAATGAGCAGTTCTTC,CASSGLIANEQFF,TRBV6-1,TRBJ2-1,.,.
TGTGCCAGCAGCTTCACGACTGGAAACACCATATATTTT,CASSFTTGNTIYF,TRBV5-4,TRBJ1-3,.,.
TGTGCCAGCAGCTTAACGGGAAAGAGGGGTGAGCAGTTCTTC,CASSLTGKRGEQFF,TRBV5-4,TRBJ2-1,.,.
TGTGCCAGCAGCGAACAACCGGGACTACCGCAGTATTTT,CASSEQPGLPQYF,TRBV11-2,TRBJ2-3,.,TRBD2
TGTGCCAGCAGACCGCTAGCGGGAGGGATATACACCGGGGAGCTGTTTTTT,CASRPLAGGIYTGELFF,TRBV11-2,TRBJ2-2,.,TRBD2
TGTGCCAGCAGCTACAGGGGCAACACCGGGGAGCTGTTTTTT,CASSYRGNTGELFF,TRBV7-3,TRBJ2-2,.,TRBD1
TGTGCCAGCAGTGCAGATATCGGACAGGGCGGAGGCTACACCTTC,CASSADIGQGGGYTF,TRBV6-1,TRBJ1-2,.,TRBD1
TGTGCCAGCAGCCGGGACAGGGGTGACAATCAGCCCCAGCATTTT,CASSRDRGDNQPQHF,TRBV9,TRBJ1-5,.,TRBD1
TGTGCCAGCTCACCACTGGAAAACATTCAGTACTTC,CASSPLENIQYF,TRBV18,TRBJ2-4,.,.
TGTGTTAAGGTTACGAACACCGGGGAGCTGTTTTTT,CVKVTNTGELFF,TRBV12-2,TRBJ2-2,.,.
TGTGCCAGCAGAATGGACAGGGGGACGCCCCAGCATTTT,CASRMDRGTPQHF,TRBV5-8,TRBJ1-5,.,TRBD1
TGTGCCAGTAGTAGCGGTAGCGGGGCGGGTGAGCAGTTCTTC,CASSSGSGAGEQFF,TRBV19,TRBJ2-1,.,TRBD2
TGCGCCAGCAGCCAAGTTGGGCTAGCAGAGACCCAGTACTTC,CASSQVGLAETQYF,TRBV4-1,TRBJ2-5,.,.